The entry that follows covers one TCR beta chain sequence. The antigen is unknown. In germline, CDR1 is SGHAT, CDR2 FQNNGV. V was pared by 4 bases and J by 5 bases, with 12 bases between. This CDR3 comprises 13 residues. RNA extraction was followed by reverse transcription into cDNA, which acted as the sequencing template. The table came from immunoSEQ multiplex PCR; TCRdb's copy has only in-frame clones and leaves some out. In the table there are 89,000 or so clones, about 53% of which are singletons. The data are from a study of CD8+ T cells in alopecia areata. Study-wide results and limits: Whereas mice showed it more clearly, TCR sharing across patients was murkier, possibly because of HLA. Lesional scalp exceeded normal scalp in clonality, especially in alopecia totalis/universalis.

This clonotype originated in a human donor with alopecia areata. The V and J genes are TRBV11-2 and TRBJ2-7; D may match TRBD1 or TRBD2 (5 bases each). The specimen was NKG2D-high CD8+ T cells sorted from blood. Here the CDR3 reads CASSSPGLHEQYF. CDR3 nucleotide sequence: TGTGCCAGCAGCTCCCCGGGGCTCCACGAGCAGTACTTC.